The 5 T cell receptor beta chains listed next were all sequenced from one sample in a study of response to subunit inactivated influenza vaccine (dated by TCRdb to 2017 to 2018). Libraries came from RT-PCR. Instrument used: Illumina HiSeq 2500. TCRdb reworked the public reads: Q25 trimming with fastp, MiXCR clone assembly, productive beta chains retained. Rows are unified per CDR3 protein, each entry keeping the most common DNA and genes. For this sample the table gives under 200,000 distinct CDR3 sequences, of which about 10% were detected only once. Jointly, the top ten make up roughly a third of the sample. This specimen consisted of CD8+ T cells sorted from PBMCs, obtained approximately 25 months after vaccination. These receptors were taken from a man aged 45 to 70 who received an inactivated influenza vaccine. Donor details come from another sample of the same person, matched by shared clones.

In this sample, this clonotype turned up a few times. The chain links TRBV7-2 to TRBJ2-7; tentatively, D is TRBD2 (7 bases). Per germline, CDR1 SGHTA and CDR2 FQGNSA. The CDR3 loop spans 14 amino acids. V gave up 2 bases and J gave up 5 bases, with 13 bases separating them. CDR3 sequence: CASSLRGGGHEQYF. The CDR3 DNA is TGTGCCAGCAGCTTACGCGGGGGCGGACACGAGCAGTACTTC.

This clonotype turned up a few times. The CDR3 protein is CASSFGLAWTDTQYF. The CDR3 DNA reads as TGTGCCAGCAGCTTTGGACTAGCGTGGACAGATACGCAGTATTTT. The V gene is TRBV5-4, the J gene TRBJ2-3; TRBD2 agrees at 9 bases. CDR3 length: 15 residues. Germline V gene data show CDR1 as SGHNT and CDR2 as YYREEE (reference sequence). V shed 2 bases, J shed 3 bases, and the junction held 4 bases outside the gene matches.

The sample holds many counts of this clonotype. The chain is built from TRBV12-3 or TRBV12-4 and TRBJ1-5; D possibly corresponds to TRBD1 (6 bases). Trimming took 4 bases from V and 7 from J, leaving 14 bases between them. The length of the CDR3 is 14 residues. The CDR3 loop reads CASSYTGSGQPQHF. DNA for the CDR3: TGTGCCAGCAGTTATACAGGGTCAGGCCAGCCCCAGCATTTT.

This clonotype was seen many times. J is TRBJ1-1 and V is TRBV6-5; unclear D gene. V was pared by 6 bases and J by 1 base, with 6 bases between. The CDR3 runs to 12 residues. Germline V lookup: CDR1 MNHEY, CDR2 SVGAGI. CDR3 bases: TGTGCCAGCAGCCCCGGGAACACTGAAGCTTTCTTT. Protein product: CASSPGNTEAFF.

V usage is TRBV5-6 and J usage is TRBJ2-2, with TRBD2 identical over 9 bases. CDR3 length: 18 residues. The germline V gene encodes CDR1 SGHDT and CDR2 YYEEEE. J was trimmed by 4 bases and V by 1 base; bases with no gene match: 11. The CDR3 spells CASSLLSSGSYITGELFF. DNA of the CDR3: TGTGCCAGCAGCTTGCTTAGTAGCGGGAGTTATATCACCGGGGAGCTGTTTTTT.